A selection of T cell receptor beta chains follows, all from one sample in a study of regulatory T cells in long-lasting Graves disease. TCRdb reanalysed the multiplex PCR reads using MiXCR and keeps one entry per CDR3 protein. The sample lists hundreds of thousands of distinct CDR3 sequences; 15% to 18% were seen once. The sample consisted of peripheral blood mononuclear cells (PBMCs), taken at new diagnosis, from a patient treated with antithyroid drugs. All receptors come from a female donor with Graves disease. CDR3s include the opening cysteine and the closing phenylalanine or tryptophan. A D gene is named only where the DNA matches it firmly. Size is stated for part of the rows, as once, few or many counts, or as a class when the clone is expanded.

v_gene: TRBV11-2; j_gene: TRBJ1-1; abundance: many; d_gene: -; CDR3nt: TGTGCCAGCAGCTTAGAATACTCAGTGAACACTGAAGCTTTCTTT; CDR3aa: CASSLEYSVNTEAFF
v_gene: TRBV7-6; j_gene: TRBJ1-1; abundance: many; d_gene: TRBD1; CDR3nt: TGTGCCAGCAGCGGCGGAAGGTACAGGGGGCTCGTTGGCCAGATGAACACTGAAGCTTTCTTT; CDR3aa: CASSGGRYRGLVGQMNTEAFF
v_gene: TRBV27; j_gene: TRBJ1-2; abundance: many; d_gene: -; CDR3nt: TGTGCCAGCAGTTTAATGGCAGGGTATGGCTACACCTTC; CDR3aa: CASSLMAGYGYTF
v_gene: TRBV19; j_gene: TRBJ1-1; abundance: many; d_gene: -; CDR3nt: TGTGCCAGTAGTATAGATCTCGGGGAAGCTTTCTTT; CDR3aa: CASSIDLGEAFF
v_gene: TRBV3-1; j_gene: TRBJ1-1; abundance: many; d_gene: -; CDR3nt: TGTGCCAGCAGACAAGCTGGAGATACTGAAGCTTTCTTT; CDR3aa: CASRQAGDTEAFF
v_gene: TRBV11-2; j_gene: TRBJ1-6; abundance: -; d_gene: -; CDR3nt: TGTGCCAGCAGGCCTCCGGGACGCAGCAATTCACCCCTCCACTTT; CDR3aa: CASRPPGRSNSPLHF
v_gene: TRBV18; j_gene: TRBJ2-7; abundance: few; d_gene: TRBD1; CDR3nt: TGTGCCAGCTCACGCGGACAGGGGGACTCCTACGAGCAGTACTTC; CDR3aa: CASSRGQGDSYEQYF
v_gene: TRBV28; j_gene: TRBJ2-3; abundance: many; d_gene: TRBD1; CDR3nt: TGTGCCAGCAGTTTAACGAAATCCGGGACAGGGGGCATCTTAGATACGCAGTATTTT; CDR3aa: CASSLTKSGTGGILDTQYF
v_gene: TRBV19; j_gene: TRBJ2-4; abundance: many; d_gene: TRBD1; CDR3nt: TGTGCCAGTAGTCGGACAGGGGAGGACATTCAGTACTTC; CDR3aa: CASSRTGEDIQYF
v_gene: TRBV10-3; j_gene: TRBJ1-1; abundance: many; d_gene: -; CDR3nt: TGTGCCATCAGGGACGGGGCAGGGCAATCGGCCGATCGCGCTTTCTTT; CDR3aa: CAIRDGAGQSADRAFF
v_gene: TRBV29-1; j_gene: TRBJ2-7; abundance: -; d_gene: TRBD2; CDR3nt: TGCAGCGTTGAAGATCTGGGGCTAGCGGGGGCCGCGGGGGAGCAGTACTTC; CDR3aa: CSVEDLGLAGAAGEQYF
v_gene: TRBV3-1; j_gene: TRBJ1-6; abundance: many; d_gene: TRBD1; CDR3nt: TGTGCCAGCAGCCTAACTTCCGGGACAGCTGATTCACCCCTCCACTTT; CDR3aa: CASSLTSGTADSPLHF
v_gene: TRBV28; j_gene: TRBJ1-1; abundance: few; d_gene: TRBD1; CDR3nt: TGTGCCAGCAATGGAGGCGGACAGGGGGCATTTACGAGGAACACTGAAGCTTTCTTT; CDR3aa: CASNGGGQGAFTRNTEAFF
v_gene: TRBV4-1; j_gene: TRBJ2-1; abundance: -; d_gene: TRBD2; CDR3nt: TGCGCCAGCAGCCAAGATCCTAGCGGGGGGCCGAGCTCCTACAATGAGCAGTTCTTC; CDR3aa: CASSQDPSGGPSSYNEQFF
v_gene: TRBV5-1; j_gene: TRBJ2-1; abundance: few; d_gene: TRBD1; CDR3nt: TGCGCCAGCTTCGAGGCCGGGACAGGGGGCATAAATGAGCAGTTCTTC; CDR3aa: CASFEAGTGGINEQFF
v_gene: TRBV7-2; j_gene: TRBJ1-1; abundance: many; d_gene: -; CDR3nt: TGTGCCAGCAGCGTGACAGGGAACACTGAAGCTTTCTTT; CDR3aa: CASSVTGNTEAFF
v_gene: TRBV7-9; j_gene: TRBJ2-3; abundance: many; d_gene: TRBD2; CDR3nt: TGTGCCAGCAGCTTCCTAGCGGGGGGAAGCACAGATACGCAGTATTTT; CDR3aa: CASSFLAGGSTDTQYF
v_gene: TRBV28; j_gene: TRBJ2-7; abundance: many; d_gene: -; CDR3nt: TGTGCCAGCAGTTTATCAGGGAGGTACTACGAGCAGTACTTC; CDR3aa: CASSLSGRYYEQYF
v_gene: TRBV13; j_gene: TRBJ2-5; abundance: few; d_gene: -; CDR3nt: TGTGCCAGCAGCTCCAACGAAGAGACCCAGTACTTC; CDR3aa: CASSSNEETQYF
v_gene: TRBV13; j_gene: TRBJ2-5; abundance: many; d_gene: TRBD2; CDR3nt: TGTGCCAGCAGCTCCCGACTAGCGGGTTTCCAAGAGACCCAGTACTTC; CDR3aa: CASSSRLAGFQETQYF
v_gene: TRBV2; j_gene: TRBJ2-6; abundance: -; d_gene: -; CDR3nt: TGTGCCAGCAGTACCACAAGGGGGGCCAACGTCCTGACTTTC; CDR3aa: CASSTTRGANVLTF
v_gene: TRBV10-3; j_gene: TRBJ2-1; abundance: many; d_gene: TRBD2; CDR3nt: TGTGCCATCGCGGGACTAGCGGGGCCAAGCTCCTACAATGAGCAGTTCTTC; CDR3aa: CAIAGLAGPSSYNEQFF
v_gene: TRBV19; j_gene: TRBJ2-3; abundance: many; d_gene: TRBD2; CDR3nt: TGTGCCAGTAGTAAAGGGACTAGCGGCCGCACAGATACGCAGTATTTT; CDR3aa: CASSKGTSGRTDTQYF
v_gene: TRBV2; j_gene: TRBJ1-2; abundance: many; d_gene: TRBD1; CDR3nt: TGTGCCAGCAGTGAATTCCGTCCCCTTAGCGGATTGCGAGGGGGCAATGGCTACACCTTC; CDR3aa: CASSEFRPLSGLRGGNGYTF
v_gene: TRBV3-1; j_gene: TRBJ1-2; abundance: -; d_gene: TRBD1; CDR3nt: TGTGCCAGCAGCCAAGGGACAGGAGAAAACTGTGGCTACACCTTC; CDR3aa: CASSQGTGENCGYTF
v_gene: TRBV27; j_gene: TRBJ2-7; abundance: -; d_gene: TRBD2; CDR3nt: TGTGCCAGCAGTTATGGACTAGCGGGAGGGGGGAGCTACGAGCAGTACTTC; CDR3aa: CASSYGLAGGGSYEQYF
v_gene: TRBV7-2; j_gene: TRBJ1-2; abundance: many; d_gene: -; CDR3nt: TGTGCCAGCAGCTTTTTAGGTCGACGGGTAAATGGCTACACCTTC; CDR3aa: CASSFLGRRVNGYTF
v_gene: TRBV6-1; j_gene: TRBJ1-2; abundance: many; d_gene: -; CDR3nt: TGTGCCAGTGTGGGAACGACCAGGGGCCGGTCACGCGAAGACTATGGCTACACCTTC; CDR3aa: CASVGTTRGRSREDYGYTF
v_gene: TRBV19; j_gene: TRBJ2-1; abundance: few; d_gene: TRBD2; CDR3nt: TGTGCCAGTAGTAACTTAGCGGGAGGGCGTGAGCAGTTCTTC; CDR3aa: CASSNLAGGREQFF
v_gene: TRBV2; j_gene: TRBJ2-5; abundance: many; d_gene: TRBD2; CDR3nt: TGTGCCAGCAGCCCGACTAGCGGGGGGTCTAAAGAGACCCAGTACTTC; CDR3aa: CASSPTSGGSKETQYF
v_gene: TRBV9; j_gene: TRBJ1-5; abundance: -; d_gene: -; CDR3nt: TGTGCCAGCAGCGTAGCTGGAGCCCAGCCCCAGCATTTT; CDR3aa: CASSVAGAQPQHF
v_gene: TRBV7-9; j_gene: TRBJ1-2; abundance: -; d_gene: TRBD1; CDR3nt: TGTGCCAGCAGCGAGGGACAGGGAATAGATGGCTACACCTTC; CDR3aa: CASSEGQGIDGYTF
v_gene: TRBV20-1; j_gene: TRBJ2-3; abundance: many; d_gene: TRBD2; CDR3nt: TGCAGTGCCGCGACTAGCGAAACGAACACAGATACGCAGTATTTT; CDR3aa: CSAATSETNTDTQYF
v_gene: TRBV10-3; j_gene: TRBJ2-7; abundance: many; d_gene: -; CDR3nt: TGTGCCATCAGTGAGACCGACGATTCGTCCTACGAGCAGTACTTC; CDR3aa: CAISETDDSSYEQYF
v_gene: TRBV6-1; j_gene: TRBJ2-2; abundance: many; d_gene: -; CDR3nt: TGTGCCAGCAGGAGGACATCGGGTACCGGGGAGCTGTTTTTT; CDR3aa: CASRRTSGTGELFF
v_gene: TRBV28; j_gene: TRBJ2-7; abundance: many; d_gene: TRBD1; CDR3nt: TGTGCCAGCAGTTCCAGACACAGGGGGCAAACCTACGAGCAGTACTTC; CDR3aa: CASSSRHRGQTYEQYF
v_gene: TRBV5-1; j_gene: TRBJ1-1; abundance: many; d_gene: TRBD1; CDR3nt: TGCGCCAGCCAAACAGGGGTACGCACTGAAGCTTTCTTT; CDR3aa: CASQTGVRTEAFF
v_gene: TRBV5-1; j_gene: TRBJ2-1; abundance: many; d_gene: TRBD1; CDR3nt: TGCGCCAGCTTGGGACAGGGGAGGGGTGAGCAGTTCTTC; CDR3aa: CASLGQGRGEQFF
v_gene: TRBV18; j_gene: TRBJ1-4; abundance: -; d_gene: -; CDR3nt: TGTGCCAGCTCACCACCGGGACCGTTTAATGAAAAACTGTTTTTT; CDR3aa: CASSPPGPFNEKLFF
v_gene: TRBV12-3/TRBV12-4; j_gene: TRBJ2-1; abundance: many; d_gene: TRBD1; CDR3nt: TGTGCCAGCAGGCGGACAGGGCTCAATGAGCAGTTCTTC; CDR3aa: CASRRTGLNEQFF
v_gene: TRBV29-1; j_gene: TRBJ2-7; abundance: many; d_gene: -; CDR3nt: TGCAGCGTTGGGTACGGCCCCTACGAGCAGTACTTC; CDR3aa: CSVGYGPYEQYF
v_gene: TRBV11-1; j_gene: TRBJ2-1; abundance: many; d_gene: TRBD2; CDR3nt: TGTGCCAGCAGCTTAAGGACTAGGGAACACAATGAGCAGTTCTTC; CDR3aa: CASSLRTREHNEQFF
v_gene: TRBV25-1; j_gene: TRBJ2-1; abundance: -; d_gene: TRBD1; CDR3nt: TGTGCCAGCAGGGAACCGGGACAGGGTTTGAATGAGCAGTTCTTC; CDR3aa: CASREPGQGLNEQFF
v_gene: TRBV11-2; j_gene: TRBJ2-3; abundance: -; d_gene: TRBD2; CDR3nt: TGTGCCAGCAGGCCGACTAGCGGGAGTCAAACAGATACGCAGTATTTT; CDR3aa: CASRPTSGSQTDTQYF
v_gene: TRBV5-1; j_gene: TRBJ2-7; abundance: many; d_gene: TRBD1; CDR3nt: TGCGCCAGCAGCCGGGGACAGGGGGACTACGAGCAGTACTTC; CDR3aa: CASSRGQGDYEQYF
v_gene: TRBV5-8; j_gene: TRBJ2-3; abundance: many; d_gene: -; CDR3nt: TGTGCCAGCAGCTTGGGGGTTCGGCGGACAGATACGCAGTATTTT; CDR3aa: CASSLGVRRTDTQYF
v_gene: TRBV28; j_gene: TRBJ2-1; abundance: many; d_gene: TRBD2; CDR3nt: TGTGCCAGCAGTTTTGGGCGAAGGGCAGCGGGAGGCAATGAGCAGTTCTTC; CDR3aa: CASSFGRRAAGGNEQFF
v_gene: TRBV9; j_gene: TRBJ1-2; abundance: many; d_gene: -; CDR3nt: TGTGCCAGCAGCGAAGTCGCAGGGCAGAGGATCTTC; CDR3aa: CASSEVAGQRIF
v_gene: TRBV7-2; j_gene: TRBJ1-3; abundance: many; d_gene: TRBD1; CDR3nt: TGTGCCAGCAGCAGCGGGACAGCTGGAAACACCATATATTTT; CDR3aa: CASSSGTAGNTIYF